Listed below are T cell receptor beta chains from one sample, sequenced in a study of blood T cell repertoires in COVID-19. Measured with immunoSEQ multiplex PCR; TCRdb has only the in-frame clones, and not every one. The sample has 250,000 to 350,000 clones, around nine tenths seen once. The source material was peripheral blood. These receptors came from a woman younger than 45 with COVID-19, enrolled during active disease. CDR3s include the opening cysteine and the closing phenylalanine or tryptophan.

cdr3_aa: CASSYGSSYNEQFF
cdr3_length: 14
v_call: TRBV27
j_call: TRBJ2-1

cdr3_aa: CASSPWEGGPDTF
cdr3_length: 13
v_call: TRBV3-1/TRBV3-2
j_call: TRBJ1-2

cdr3_aa: CASSYSRTGLEAFF
cdr3_length: 14
v_call: TRBV6-5
j_call: TRBJ1-1

cdr3_aa: CASSRGAGTDTQYF
cdr3_length: 14
v_call: TRBV18
j_call: TRBJ2-3

cdr3_aa: CASSYSDGGGGTF
cdr3_length: 13
v_call: TRBV6-6
j_call: TRBJ1-2

cdr3_aa: CASSPWTGESDEQFF
cdr3_length: 15
v_call: TRBV9
j_call: TRBJ2-1

cdr3_aa: CASSERESYNEQFF
cdr3_length: 14
v_call: TRBV2
j_call: TRBJ2-1

cdr3_aa: CASSPRALGGDGYTF
cdr3_length: 15
v_call: TRBV9
j_call: TRBJ1-2

cdr3_aa: CASSAHATDTQYF
cdr3_length: 13
v_call: TRBV5-4
j_call: TRBJ2-3

cdr3_aa: CASGLPGTDSQETQYF
cdr3_length: 16
v_call: TRBV7-9
j_call: TRBJ2-5

cdr3_aa: CATLEGATSNQPQHF
cdr3_length: 15
v_call: TRBV10-3
j_call: TRBJ1-5

cdr3_aa: CAGTATPYNEQFF
cdr3_length: 13
v_call: TRBV30
j_call: TRBJ2-1

cdr3_aa: CAIVAGTGYRTEAFF
cdr3_length: 15
v_call: TRBV7-9
j_call: TRBJ1-1

cdr3_aa: CASSSHATGTAPTEQYF
cdr3_length: 17
v_call: TRBV5-5
j_call: TRBJ2-7

cdr3_aa: CASSGAKTSYEQYF
cdr3_length: 14
v_call: TRBV27
j_call: TRBJ2-7

cdr3_aa: CATYQGSSNQPQHF
cdr3_length: 14
v_call: TRBV28
j_call: TRBJ1-5

cdr3_aa: CASSPQTRTRLEQYF
cdr3_length: 15
v_call: TRBV27
j_call: TRBJ2-7

cdr3_aa: CASAGRLAERFVGTDTQYF
cdr3_length: 19
v_call: TRBV21-1
j_call: TRBJ2-3

cdr3_aa: CASSEYNRANEKLFF
cdr3_length: 15
v_call: TRBV6-1
j_call: TRBJ1-4

cdr3_aa: CAISESSPGGPQTQYF
cdr3_length: 16
v_call: TRBV10-3
j_call: TRBJ2-5

cdr3_aa: CASSLAGTVNTEAFF
cdr3_length: 15
v_call: TRBV5-6
j_call: TRBJ1-1

cdr3_aa: CASSQGVRGRTEAFF
cdr3_length: 15
v_call: TRBV3-1/TRBV3-2
j_call: TRBJ1-1

cdr3_aa: CASSQTERGYTF
cdr3_length: 12
v_call: TRBV7-9
j_call: TRBJ1-2

cdr3_aa: CASTGGSYGYTF
cdr3_length: 12
v_call: TRBV28
j_call: TRBJ1-2

cdr3_aa: CASSPRGSKNEQFF
cdr3_length: 14
v_call: TRBV7-2
j_call: TRBJ2-1

cdr3_aa: CASSLEFGEQYF
cdr3_length: 12
v_call: TRBV7-9
j_call: TRBJ2-7

cdr3_aa: CASGYPDRSYEQYF
cdr3_length: 14
v_call: TRBV12-5
j_call: TRBJ2-7

cdr3_aa: CASSTRDRRSGNTIYF
cdr3_length: 16
v_call: TRBV19
j_call: TRBJ1-3

cdr3_aa: CASSVGPSSTDTQYF
cdr3_length: 15
v_call: TRBV9
j_call: TRBJ2-3

cdr3_aa: CASSFAGAPRNEQFF
cdr3_length: 15
v_call: TRBV7-3
j_call: TRBJ2-1